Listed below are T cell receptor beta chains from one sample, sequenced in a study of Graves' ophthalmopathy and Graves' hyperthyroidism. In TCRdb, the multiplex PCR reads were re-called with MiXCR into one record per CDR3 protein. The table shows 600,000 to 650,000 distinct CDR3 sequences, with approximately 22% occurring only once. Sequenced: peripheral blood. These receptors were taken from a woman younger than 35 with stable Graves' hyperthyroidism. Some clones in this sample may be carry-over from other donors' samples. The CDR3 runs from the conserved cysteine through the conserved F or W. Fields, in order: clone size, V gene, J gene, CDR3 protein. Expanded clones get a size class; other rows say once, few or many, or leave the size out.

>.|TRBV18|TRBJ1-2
CASSPFTRQQDYGYTF
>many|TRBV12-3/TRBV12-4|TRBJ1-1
CASIPMEENTEAFF
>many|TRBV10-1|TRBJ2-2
CASSEEVTPGELFF
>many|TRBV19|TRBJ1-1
CASDRGDLVTEAFF
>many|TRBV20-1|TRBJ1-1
CSAVPFRTGGQAFF
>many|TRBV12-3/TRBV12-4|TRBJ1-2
CASSFRTGDGYTF
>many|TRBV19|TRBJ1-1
CASSPTGSPPINTEAFF
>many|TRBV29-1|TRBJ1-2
CSVVSGVTHTF
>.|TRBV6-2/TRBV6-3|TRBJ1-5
CASRKGGTGERGNQPQHF
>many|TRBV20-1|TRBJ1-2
CSARERTGANYGYTF
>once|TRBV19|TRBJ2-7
CASSQQGAYEQYF
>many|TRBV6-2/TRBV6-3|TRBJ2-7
CASSPPGLPYEQYF
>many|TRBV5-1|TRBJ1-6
CASSGGQGGSSPLHF
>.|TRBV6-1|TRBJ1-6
CASSVTRMNSPLHF
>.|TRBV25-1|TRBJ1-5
CASSDSDRGNQPQHF
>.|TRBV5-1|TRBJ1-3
CASSEQRGNTIYF
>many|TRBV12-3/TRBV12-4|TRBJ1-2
CASSPGGKYGYTF
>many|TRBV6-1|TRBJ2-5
CASKRQETQYF
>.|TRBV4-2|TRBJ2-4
CASSQSLTGVAKNIQYF
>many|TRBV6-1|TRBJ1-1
CASSPGTGDTEAFF
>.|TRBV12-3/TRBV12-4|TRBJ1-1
CASSLGGGVNTEAFF
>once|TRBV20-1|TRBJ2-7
CSASFPAYEQYF
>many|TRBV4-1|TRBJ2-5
CASSPEPGTSVVETQYF
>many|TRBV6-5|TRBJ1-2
CASYGDRVRTNYGYTF
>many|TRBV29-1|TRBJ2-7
CSVATGTYEQYF
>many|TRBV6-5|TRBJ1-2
CASSSTGQPYGYTF
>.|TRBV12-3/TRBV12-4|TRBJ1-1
CASIPPVRGLNTEAFF
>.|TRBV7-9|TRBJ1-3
CASRSTGSGNTIYF
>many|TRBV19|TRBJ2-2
CASSVRDRGYTGELFF
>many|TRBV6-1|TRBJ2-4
CASSEKGGVGQLAKNIQYF
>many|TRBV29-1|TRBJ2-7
CSVSPGPYEQYF
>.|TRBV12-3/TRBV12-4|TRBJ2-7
CASSQTPYEQYF
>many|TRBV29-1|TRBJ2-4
CSVEDPGRGHQYF
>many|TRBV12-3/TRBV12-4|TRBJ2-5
CATTTGGGETQYF
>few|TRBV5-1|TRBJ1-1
CASSWDRGMNTEAFF
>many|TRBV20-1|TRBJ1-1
CSASPREAFF
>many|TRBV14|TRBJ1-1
CASSQALYVKLFF
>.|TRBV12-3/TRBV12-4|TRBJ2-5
CASSLTVSETQYF
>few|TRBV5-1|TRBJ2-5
CASSLEGVWETQYF
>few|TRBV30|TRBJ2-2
CAWSVSGTFKAGELFF
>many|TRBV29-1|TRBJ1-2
CSVEGESGLDGYTF
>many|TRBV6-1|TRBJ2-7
CASSPGVVGPYEQYF
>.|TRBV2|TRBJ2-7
CASSVPGGENEQYF
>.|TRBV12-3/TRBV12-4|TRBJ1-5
CASSLEGLSNQPQHF
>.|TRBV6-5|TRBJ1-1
CASSYNPGANTEAFF
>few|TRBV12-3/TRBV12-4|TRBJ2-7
CASRLSSGQGHEQYF
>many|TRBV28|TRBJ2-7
CASSFLGTEGSYEQYF
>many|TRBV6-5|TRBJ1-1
CASSYTGQLNTEAFF
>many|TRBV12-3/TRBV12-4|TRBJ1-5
CASSFEAGGQPQHF
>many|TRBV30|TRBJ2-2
CAWSGQEVGELFF
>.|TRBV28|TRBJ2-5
CASTGTVEVPTQYF
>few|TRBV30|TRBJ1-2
CAIQQGLGYTF
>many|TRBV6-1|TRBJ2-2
CASEQNTGELFF
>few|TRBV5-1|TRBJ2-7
CASSLESEYYEQYF